These 3 T cell receptor beta chains were all obtained from the same sample, sequenced in a study of T cells in Graves' hyperthyroidism and ophthalmopathy. Authors of the study amplified TCR beta CDR3 regions from RNA transcripts. The TCR CDR3 first-round RT-PCR relied on the HTBI primer set. TCRdb reprocessed the multiplex PCR reads via MiXCR and lists one record per CDR3 protein. Here the sample spans a few hundred thousand distinct CDR3 sequences, about a sixth being singletons. Sequencing was carried out using blood. The receptors shown here come from a woman aged 18-29 years with Graves' hyperthyroidism.

This clonotype was observed at least ten times. The chain is built from TRBV13 and TRBJ1-6; D remains ambiguous. Between the trimmed V and J ends, which lost 5 bases and 0 bases, there was a span of 11 bases. Germline values: CDR1 PRHDT, CDR2 FYEKMQ (reference sequence). This CDR3 is built from 16 residues. This CDR3 reads CASSTLPSSYNSPLHF. CDR3 bases: TGTGCCAGCAGCACCTTACCGAGCTCCTATAATTCACCCCTCCACTTT.

This clonotype was seen many times. The rearrangement uses TRBV30 and TRBJ2-1, with a tentative D call TRBD2 (6 bases). Looked up from germline, CDR1 is GTSNPN and CDR2 is SVGIG (reference sequence). The CDR3 totals 14 residues. The chain's CDR3 is CAFLRTTIRNEQFF. Written as DNA, the CDR3 is TGTGCTTTCCTCAGGACTACAATTAGGAATGAGCAGTTCTTC.

This clonotype appeared many times. This chain connects TRBV29-1 to TRBJ2-5; no reliable D call. In germline, CDR1 is SQVTM, CDR2 ANQGSEA. This CDR3 is 14 amino acids long. The ends were cut back, 2 bases at V and 5 bases at J, with 15 bases in the middle. For the CDR3, the DNA is TGCAGCGTTGAAAGTTGGCAACGGGTGGAGACCCAGTACTTC. This translates into CSVESWQRVETQYF.